This T cell receptor (beta chain) was found in a study of metastatic and nonmetastatic thyroid tumors. Via MiXCR, TCRdb re-called the PCR reads. The repertoire has some 19,000 clones, roughly 33% of them found once; the top ten carry 20%. Germline V gives CDR1 SEHNR, CDR2 FQNEAQ (reference sequence). Deletions cut 3 bases from V and 6 bases from J, with 7 bases between. The CDR3 has 12 amino acids. No patient received treatment before thyroid surgery. J is TRBJ2-3 and V is TRBV7-9; D gene uncertain. This receptor was taken from a female donor with papillary thyroid cancer or a benign thyroid nodule (not recorded which). Some clones in this sample may be carry-over from other donors' samples. Sequencing input: adjacent normal tissue. CDR3 bases: TGTGCCAGCAGCTTTGAGTGGGATACGCAGTATTTT. It is translated as CASSFEWDTQYF.